A single sample gave rise to the 8 T cell receptor beta chains below, sequenced in a study of control samples from healthy donors and cancer patients. Here immunoSEQ multiplex PCR was the method, and the copy in TCRdb shows in-frame clones only, minus some. This sample has roughly 130,000 clones, with around 90% found just once. The sample was blood. Receptors originate from a man between 18 and 35 years old in good health.

The chain joins TRBV6-5 to TRBJ2-1; 8 nucleotides line up with TRBD2. The CDR3 contains 12 residues. V lost 7 bases, J lost 11 bases, and 7 bases stayed unmatched. The germline V gene has CDR1 MNHEY and CDR2 SVGAGI. The CDR3, as DNA: TGTGCCAGCACCGCTGCGGGGGGACAGCAGTTCTTC. Amino acids: CASTAAGGQQFF.

This sequence joins TRBV27 and TRBJ2-1, with TRBD2 matching 15 bases. There are 17 residues in the CDR3. The germline V gene has CDR1 MNHEY and CDR2 SMNVEV (reference sequence). V lost 5 bases and J lost 1; bases outside the gene matches: 3. The DNA for the CDR3 is TGTGCCAGCAGTCCAGGACTAGCGGGAGGGTCCTACAATGAGCAGTTCTTC. Its translation is CASSPGLAGGSYNEQFF.

The CDR3 is CASLAFEGAVGNTIYF. CDR3 sequence (DNA): TGTGCCAGCTTAGCTTTTGAGGGGGCTGTGGGAAACACCATATATTTT. V usage is TRBV28 and J usage is TRBJ1-3, with TRBD1 matching over 7 bases. V gave up 8 bases and J gave up 4 bases; unmatched junction bases: 14. There are 16 residues in the CDR3. The germline gives CDR1 MDHEN, CDR2 SYDVKM. The full variable domain, completed using reference TRBV28 and TRBJ1-3, is DVKVTQSSRYLVKRTGEKVFLECVQDMDHENMFWYRQDPGLGLRLIYFSYDVKMKEKGDIPEGYSVSREKKERFSLILESASTNQTSMYLCASLAFEGAVGNTIYFGEGSWLTVV.

The genes are TRBV3-1 (or the pseudogene TRBV3-2) and TRBJ2-1; 10 bases fit TRBD2. CDR1 is LGHDT and CDR2 is YNNKEL in the germline V gene (reference sequence). The length of the CDR3 is 14 residues. Trimming took 3 bases from V and 14 from J; bases not matched to a gene: 10. The CDR3 loop is CASSQIGLADPEFF. CDR3 nucleotides: TGTGCCAGCAGCCAGATCGGACTAGCGGACCCGGAGTTCTTC.

The rearrangement uses TRBV5-5 and TRBJ1-6, with a tentative D call TRBD1 (6 bases). The CDR3 has 14 amino acids. Between the trimmed V and J ends, which lost 2 bases and 7 bases, there was a span of 10 bases. CDR1 is SGHKS, CDR2 YYEKEE, per germline (reference sequence). CDR3 in amino acids: CASSFGRGNSPLHF. CDR3 nucleotide sequence: TGTGCCAGCAGCTTTGGGAGGGGGAATTCACCCCTCCACTTT.

This chain joins TRBV18 and TRBJ2-1, with TRBD2 identical over 11 bases. This CDR3 spans 15 amino acids. Germline-derived CDR1 and CDR2 are KGHSH and LQKENI. Germline trimming cut 3 bases from V and 9 bases from J; bases unmatched to any gene: 7. CDR3 nucleotides: TGTGCCAGCTCACCCTATACTAGCGGGAGAGGTGAGCAGTTCTTC. Translation: CASSPYTSGRGEQFF.

The rearrangement links TRBV28 to TRBJ1-6; D gene unclear. V was shortened by 7 bases and J by 5 bases, with 9 bases between the two germline ends. The CDR3 is 13 amino acids. Germline values: CDR1 MDHEN, CDR2 SYDVKM. The CDR3 sequence is CASIGPNNSPLHF. CDR3 coding DNA: TGTGCCAGCATTGGCCCGAATAATTCACCCCTCCACTTT.

The V call is TRBV14, the J call TRBJ2-7; D unresolved. With 2 bases removed from V and 2 bases from J, the gap between germline ends came to 1 base. This CDR3 spans 11 amino acids. CDR1 SGHDN and CDR2 FVKESK come from the germline V gene. The CDR3 is CASSQTYEQYF. The CDR3, as DNA: TGTGCCAGCAGCCAAACCTACGAGCAGTACTTC.